Sequencing of this T cell receptor beta chain was carried out in a study of CD4+ T cells in melanoma. Study-level results: Neoantigen-specific CD4+ T cells in melanoma reportedly had diverse differentiation states. CD8+ T cell, macrophage and B cell function reportedly correlated with neoantigen-specific CD4+ T cells.

Using immunoSEQ multiplex PCR, the repertoire was profiled, and TCRdb retains in-frame clones only, with some absent. The table has some 13,000 clones, approximately 72% seen once. The V end lost 4 bases, the J end lost 4 bases, and 13 bases lay between the germline ends. CDR3 length: 14 residues. CDR1 SGHAT and CDR2 FQNNGV come from the germline V gene. Regarding this clone: The target antigen is unknown.

The TCR originated in a human donor with melanoma. Material: cells from a culture (not recorded whether cultured in vitro). The rearrangement joins TRBV11-2 to TRBJ1-2; TRBD1 is a possible D gene (5 bases). DNA for the CDR3: TGTGCCAGCAGCTCTCCCAGGGTGCCCTATGGCTACACCTTC. Translated, it gives CASSSPRVPYGYTF.